What follows are 2 T cell receptor beta chains derived from one specimen sequenced in a study of blood T cell repertoires in COVID-19 (dated by TCRdb to about 2020). Receptor amplification or capture employed the immunoSEQ multiplex PCR assay. Entries here come from immuneACCESS through TCRdb and include only in-frame sequences with V and J called. Some clones fail to appear in such tables; in the studies checked, an unresolved V gene covers under half of the shortfall, and the cause of the remainder is unknown. For this sample there are 300,000 to 350,000 clones; about nine tenths appear just once. The ten largest clones take up 6% to 8.5% of the sample. The source material was peripheral blood. The origin of the receptors is a woman aged 70-85 years with COVID-19, enrolled during active disease.

The chain uses TRBV5-1 and TRBJ2-5, with TRBD2 identical over 12 bases. The germline CDR1 and CDR2 sequences are SGHRS and YFSETQ. The CDR3 length is 16 residues. V lost 3 bases and J lost 5; bases outside the gene matches: 8. The CDR3 spells CASSSSGGAGMETQYF. Written as DNA, the CDR3 is TGCGCCAGCAGCTCTAGCGGGGGGGCCGGGATGGAGACCCAGTACTTC.

The chain uses TRBV7-2 and TRBJ1-2, with 12 bases fitting TRBD1. Germline V gene lookup returns CDR1 SGHTA and CDR2 FQGNSA. V lost 5 bases, J lost 2 bases, and 6 bases stayed unmatched. The CDR3 spans 16 residues. The CDR3, as DNA: TGTGCCAGCAGCCGGCCGGGACAGGGGGCCAACTATGGCTACACCTTC. The encoded protein is CASSRPGQGANYGYTF.